This paragraph covers one T cell receptor beta chain sequence. These data originate in a study of blood T cell repertoires in COVID-19. Study as a whole: Sources were T cells, B-cell-depleted T cells, or PBMCs; the material itself was cDNA or gDNA.

Assay used: immunoSEQ multiplex PCR; TCRdb lists only in-frame clones, some missing. The sample has about 280,000 clones, less than 85% seen once; the top ten hold 2.5% to 3%. Donors of Cohort 3 who recovered were those that had two negative PCRs, clearance, or symptom resolution. The sequencing sample was made of PBMCs or T cells enriched from blood (not recorded which). The receptor's source is a woman aged 45-59 years who had recovered from COVID-19.

The chain's CDR3 is CASSPSGGYSYNSPLHF. Here the CDR3 DNA reads TGTGCCAGCAGCCCCTCCGGCGGGTACTCCTATAATTCACCCCTCCACTTT. This chain joins TRBV3-1 (or the pseudogene TRBV3-2) and TRBJ1-6; D ambiguous. Per germline, CDR1 LGHDT and CDR2 YNNKEL (reference sequence). The CDR3 spans 17 residues. The V end lost 4 bases, the J end lost 0 bases, and 13 bases lay between the germline ends.